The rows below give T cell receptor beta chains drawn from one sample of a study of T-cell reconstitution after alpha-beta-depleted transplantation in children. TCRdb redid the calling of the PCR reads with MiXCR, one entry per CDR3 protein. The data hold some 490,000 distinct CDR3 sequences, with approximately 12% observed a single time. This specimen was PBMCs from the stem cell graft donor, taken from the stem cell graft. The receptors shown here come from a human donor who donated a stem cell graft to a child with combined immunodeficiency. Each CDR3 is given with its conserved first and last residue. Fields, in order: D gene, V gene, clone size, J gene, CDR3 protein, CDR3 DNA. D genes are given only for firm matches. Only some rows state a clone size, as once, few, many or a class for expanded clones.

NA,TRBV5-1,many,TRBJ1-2,CASSLEDYGYTF,TGCGCCAGCAGCTTGGAGGACTATGGCTACACCTTC
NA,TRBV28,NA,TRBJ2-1,CASSLNWGQGPSRDEQFF,TGTGCCAGCAGTTTAAATTGGGGGCAGGGACCCTCTCGCGATGAGCAGTTCTTC
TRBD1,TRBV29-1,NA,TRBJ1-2,CSVGGRGTGGYTF,TGCAGCGTTGGGGGCAGGGGGACTGGGGGCTACACTTTC
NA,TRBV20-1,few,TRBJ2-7,CSARPLDYEQYF,TGCAGTGCTAGACCCCTAGACTACGAGCAGTACTTC
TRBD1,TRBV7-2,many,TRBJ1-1,CASSFQGTGALNTEAFF,TGTGCCAGCAGCTTTCAGGGGACAGGGGCCCTGAACACTGAAGCTTTCTTT
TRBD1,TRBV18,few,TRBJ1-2,CASSPGQGDGYTF,TGTGCCAGCTCACCAGGACAGGGCGATGGCTACACCTTC
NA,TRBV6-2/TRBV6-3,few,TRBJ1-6,CATGDASPLHF,TGTGCCACCGGAGATGCTTCACCCCTCCACTTT
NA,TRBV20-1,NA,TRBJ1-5,CSASQPQHF,TGCAGTGCTAGTCAGCCCCAGCATTTT
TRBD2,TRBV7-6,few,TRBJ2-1,CASSLESGEYNEQFF,TGTGCCAGCAGCTTAGAAAGCGGGGAGTACAATGAGCAGTTCTTC
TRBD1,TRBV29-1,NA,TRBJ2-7,CSVGDRGLQSYEQYF,TGCAGCGTTGGAGACAGGGGGCTGCAGTCCTACGAGCAGTACTTC
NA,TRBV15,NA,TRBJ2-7,CATSIRRGAYEQYF,TGTGCCACCAGCATTCGCAGGGGGGCCTACGAGCAGTACTTC
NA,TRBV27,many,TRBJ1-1,CASSLSGYDTEAFF,TGTGCCAGCAGTTTAAGTGGGTATGACACTGAAGCTTTCTTT
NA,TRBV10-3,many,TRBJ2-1,CAFSRDLIHNEQFF,TGTGCCTTCAGCAGGGATCTGATCCACAATGAGCAGTTCTTC
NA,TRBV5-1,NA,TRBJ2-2,CASSVLRESTGELFF,TGCGCCAGCAGCGTGCTGCGGGAAAGCACCGGGGAGCTGTTTTTT
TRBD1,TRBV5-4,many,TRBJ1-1,CASSLVTGTDFLRMNTEAFF,TGTGCCAGCAGCTTGGTTACCGGGACAGACTTTCTTCGGATGAACACTGAAGCTTTCTTT
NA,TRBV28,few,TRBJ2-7,CASSLLGMYEQYF,TGTGCCAGCAGTTTATTGGGAATGTACGAGCAGTACTTC
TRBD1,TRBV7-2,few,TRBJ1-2,CASSEGTAFYGYTF,TGTGCCAGCAGCGAGGGGACAGCCTTCTATGGCTACACCTTC
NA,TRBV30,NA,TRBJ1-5,CAWSAGTYNQPQHF,TGTGCCTGGAGCGCCGGGACTTACAATCAGCCCCAGCATTTT
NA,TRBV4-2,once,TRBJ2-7,CASSPGTVPWTYEQYF,TGTGCCAGCAGCCCCGGGACGGTACCCTGGACCTACGAGCAGTACTTC
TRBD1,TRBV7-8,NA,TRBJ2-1,CASSSLPGQSYNEQFF,TGTGCCAGCAGCTCCCTACCGGGACAGTCCTACAATGAGCAGTTCTTC
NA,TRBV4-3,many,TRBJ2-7,CASSQHTSYEQYF,TGCGCCAGCAGCCAACACACATCCTACGAGCAGTACTTC
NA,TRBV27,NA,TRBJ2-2,CASSLRGANTWELFF,TGTGCCAGCAGTTTACGCGGCGCGAACACCTGGGAGCTGTTTTTT
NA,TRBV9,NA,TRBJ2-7,CASSVGGRGEQYF,TGTGCCAGCAGCGTAGGGGGGCGAGGGGAGCAGTACTTC
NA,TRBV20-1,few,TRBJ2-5,CSASPSTRTYQETQYF,TGCAGTGCCAGCCCTTCAACGAGGACGTACCAAGAGACCCAGTACTTC
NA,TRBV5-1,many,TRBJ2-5,CASSPPFDRKPQETQYF,TGCGCCAGCAGCCCCCCCTTCGACCGAAAGCCGCAAGAGACCCAGTACTTC
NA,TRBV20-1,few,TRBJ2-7,CSAPSYRAGLDEQYF,TGCAGTGCTCCATCGTACCGGGCAGGGTTGGACGAGCAGTACTTC
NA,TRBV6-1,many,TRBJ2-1,CASNRGAPSSYNEQFF,TGTGCCAGCAATAGGGGGGCACCCTCCTCCTACAATGAGCAGTTCTTC
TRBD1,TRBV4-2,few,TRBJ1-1,CASSQDQGAMNTEAFF,TGTGCCAGCAGCCAAGATCAGGGGGCGATGAACACTGAAGCTTTCTTT
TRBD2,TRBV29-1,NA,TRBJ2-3,CSVILIRGDFIGTDTQYF,TGCAGCGTCATACTTATTCGGGGGGATTTTATAGGGACAGATACGCAGTATTTT
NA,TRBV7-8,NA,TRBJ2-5,CASSQGVTGGLGRTQYF,TGTGCCAGCAGCCAGGGGGTGACAGGAGGCCTCGGGAGGACCCAGTACTTC
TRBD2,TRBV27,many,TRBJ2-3,CASRPLLAGVPTDTQYF,TGTGCCAGCAGACCCCTACTAGCGGGGGTACCCACAGATACGCAGTATTTT
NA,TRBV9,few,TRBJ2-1,CASSVVDYAYNEQFF,TGTGCCAGCAGCGTAGTGGACTACGCCTACAATGAGCAGTTCTTC
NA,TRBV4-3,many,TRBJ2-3,CASSQLRGTDTQYF,TGCGCCAGCAGCCAACTTCGGGGCACAGATACGCAGTATTTT
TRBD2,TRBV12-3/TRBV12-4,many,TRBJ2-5,CASSGTRRKETQYF,TGTGCCAGCAGTGGGACTAGGCGAAAAGAGACCCAGTACTTC
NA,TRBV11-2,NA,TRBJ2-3,CASSPGWRTDTQYF,TGTGCCAGCAGCCCCGGGTGGCGCACAGATACGCAGTATTTT
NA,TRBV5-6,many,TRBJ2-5,CASSRWLDSQNYQETQYF,TGTGCCAGCAGCCGATGGTTGGACAGCCAGAACTACCAAGAGACCCAGTACTTC
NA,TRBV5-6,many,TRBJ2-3,CASSPRGGFTDTQYF,TGTGCCAGCAGCCCGAGAGGGGGGTTCACAGATACGCAGTATTTT
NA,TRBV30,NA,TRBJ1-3,CAWSVGDGGNTIYF,TGTGCCTGGAGTGTTGGGGACGGCGGAAACACCATATATTTT
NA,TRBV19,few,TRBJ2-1,CASSDGANEQFF,TGTGCCAGTAGTGATGGGGCGAACGAGCAGTTCTTC
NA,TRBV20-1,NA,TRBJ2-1,CSARENEQFF,TGCAGTGCTAGAGAAAATGAGCAGTTCTTC
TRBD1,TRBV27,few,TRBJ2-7,CASSLAGQGIFEQYF,TGTGCCAGCAGTTTGGCCGGACAGGGGATTTTCGAGCAGTACTTC
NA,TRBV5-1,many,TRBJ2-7,CASSLAGAKAWYEQYF,TGCGCCAGCAGCTTGGCCGGGGCCAAGGCGTGGTACGAGCAGTACTTC
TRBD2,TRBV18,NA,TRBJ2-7,CASSPRGLAGAEQYF,TGTGCCAGCTCACCACGGGGACTAGCGGGTGCCGAGCAGTACTTC
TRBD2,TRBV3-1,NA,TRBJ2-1,CASSHLGWGLAGVDGRNEQFF,TGTGCCAGCAGCCACCTGGGATGGGGACTAGCGGGAGTCGATGGAAGGAATGAGCAGTTCTTC
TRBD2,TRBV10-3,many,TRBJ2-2,CAISEVAGDTGELFF,TGTGCCATCAGTGAGGTAGCGGGGGACACCGGGGAGCTGTTTTTT
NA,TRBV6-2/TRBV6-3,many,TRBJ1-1,CASSPWTLGTEAFF,TGTGCCAGCAGTCCCTGGACCTTGGGCACTGAAGCTTTCTTT
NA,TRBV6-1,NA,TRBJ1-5,CASYITGQNQPQHF,TGTGCCAGCTATATCACAGGGCAGAATCAGCCCCAGCATTTT
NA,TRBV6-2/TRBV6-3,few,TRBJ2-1,CASSYVPYNEQFF,TGTGCCAGCAGTTACGTCCCCTACAATGAGCAGTTCTTC
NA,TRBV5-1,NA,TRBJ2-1,CASSFAHEQFF,TGCGCCAGCAGCTTCGCCCATGAGCAGTTCTTC
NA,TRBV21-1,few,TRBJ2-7,CASSKDRGYEQYF,TGTGCCAGCAGCAAGGACAGGGGGTACGAGCAGTACTTC
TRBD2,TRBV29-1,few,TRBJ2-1,CSVGGGRAAYNEQFF,TGCAGCGTTGGGGGGGGGAGGGCCGCGTACAATGAGCAGTTCTTC
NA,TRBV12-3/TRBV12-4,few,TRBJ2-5,CASSHQGRETQYF,TGTGCCAGCAGTCATCAGGGGAGAGAGACCCAGTACTTC
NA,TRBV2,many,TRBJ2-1,CASSDTLARGPQGNEQFF,TGTGCCAGCAGTGATACCCTAGCCCGGGGGCCGCAGGGGAATGAGCAGTTCTTC
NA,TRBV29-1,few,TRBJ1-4,CSVAGTSNEKLFF,TGCAGCGTCGCCGGGACTTCTAATGAAAAACTGTTTTTT
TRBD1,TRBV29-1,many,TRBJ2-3,CSVKPRDRNTDTQYF,TGCAGCGTAAAACCCCGGGACAGGAACACAGATACGCAGTATTTT
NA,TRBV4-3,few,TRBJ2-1,CASSRSFPGTSSYNEQFF,TGCGCCAGCAGCCGAAGCTTTCCCGGGACTTCCTCCTACAATGAGCAGTTCTTC
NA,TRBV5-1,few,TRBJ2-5,CASIEAETQYF,TGCGCCAGCATTGAGGCGGAGACCCAGTACTTC
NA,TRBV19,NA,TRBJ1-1,CASSSGDPNTEAFF,TGTGCCAGTAGTTCAGGGGACCCGAACACTGAAGCTTTCTTT
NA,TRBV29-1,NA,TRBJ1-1,CSVERKGIEWNTEAFF,TGCAGCGTTGAAAGAAAGGGAATAGAGTGGAACACTGAAGCTTTCTTT